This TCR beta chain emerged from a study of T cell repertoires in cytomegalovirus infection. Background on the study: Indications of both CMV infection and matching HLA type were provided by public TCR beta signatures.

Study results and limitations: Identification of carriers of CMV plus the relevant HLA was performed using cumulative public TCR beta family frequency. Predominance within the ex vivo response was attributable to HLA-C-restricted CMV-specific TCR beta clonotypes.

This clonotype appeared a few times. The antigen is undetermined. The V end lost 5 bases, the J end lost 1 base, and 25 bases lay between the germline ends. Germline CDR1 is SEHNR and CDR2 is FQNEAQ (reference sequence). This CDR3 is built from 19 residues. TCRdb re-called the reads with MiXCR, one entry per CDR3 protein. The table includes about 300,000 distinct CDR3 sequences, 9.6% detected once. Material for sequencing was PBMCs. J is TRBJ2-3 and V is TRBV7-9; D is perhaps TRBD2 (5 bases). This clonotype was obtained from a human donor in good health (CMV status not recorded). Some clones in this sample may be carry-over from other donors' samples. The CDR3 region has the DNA TGTGCCAGCAGCGACTTTGGGCTAGCTCCAGAAGAGGGCACAGATACGCAGTATTTT. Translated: CASSDFGLAPEEGTDTQYF.